This passage covers 28 T cell receptor beta chains from one sample sequenced in a study of CD8 T cells in Susac syndrome. Random hexamers were used to reverse transcribe the RNA input (roughly 0.5 to 1 ug). TCRdb re-analysed the immunoSEQ multiplex PCR reads in MiXCR, keeping a single row per CDR3 protein. The sample has some 190,000 distinct CDR3 sequences, 85% to 95% seen once. Sequenced: CD4+ T cells from PBMCs. These receptors were collected from a human donor in good health.

This chain connects TRBV27 to TRBJ2-3, with unresolved D. Germline V gene data show CDR1 as MNHEY and CDR2 as SMNVEV (reference sequence). The CDR3 spans 12 residues. Trimming left V 6 bases short and J 1 base short, with 5 bases between. The CDR3 coding sequence is TGTGCCAGCAGGGAACGCACAGATACGCAGTATTTT. The encoded protein is CASRERTDTQYF.

In its sample, this clonotype was seen a few times. J is TRBJ1-6 and V is TRBV25-1; 7 bases are a match to TRBD1. V gave up 5 bases and J gave up 10 bases; unmatched junction bases: 8. CDR3 length: 14 residues. The V gene's germline CDR1 is MGHDK and CDR2 SYGVNS. CDR3 coding DNA: TGTGCCAGCAGTAAGGGGGCGGTGTTCTCACCCCTCCACTTT. Translation gives CASSKGAVFSPLHF.

This chain uses TRBV7-2 with TRBJ1-4; no firm D call. Germline assignment: CDR1 SGHTA and CDR2 FQGNSA. V was clipped by 3 bases and J by 3 bases, with 5 bases between them. The CDR3 consists of 13 residues. Written as DNA, the CDR3 is TGTGCCAGCAGCTTCAGCTCTAATGAAAAACTGTTTTTT. This sequence encodes CASSFSSNEKLFF.

The chain links TRBV12-3 or TRBV12-4 to TRBJ2-5; a possible D gene is TRBD1 (6 bases). The V and J ends lost 4 bases and 4 bases respectively, with 31 bases between them. This CDR3 region has 20 residues. The chain's CDR3 is CASSWGGSAFGGQWGETQYF. The CDR3 nucleotides are TGTGCCAGCAGTTGGGGTGGGTCGGCATTTGGGGGCCAATGGGGAGAGACCCAGTACTTC.

This chain links TRBV5-1 with TRBJ1-4; TRBD1 matches at 7 bases. This CDR3 is built from 15 residues. Germline assignment: CDR1 SGHRS and CDR2 YFSETQ. Unmatched junction bases numbered 9, after V lost 2 bases and J lost 8 bases. CDR3 sequence reads: CASSLQPGGIEKLFF. For the CDR3, the DNA is TGCGCCAGCAGCTTACAGCCAGGGGGTATAGAAAAACTGTTTTTT.

The chain is built from TRBV10-3 and TRBJ2-7, with TRBD2 identical over 7 bases. The CDR3 spans 12 residues. Germline CDR1 is ENHRY and CDR2 is SYGVKD. Here the CDR3 reads CSAGVAEGEQYF. CDR3 nucleotide sequence: TGTTCCGCGGGGGTAGCCGAGGGTGAGCAGTACTTC.

J is TRBJ2-5 and V is TRBV15, with D uncertain. There are 16 residues in the CDR3. Germline CDR1 and CDR2: LNHNV and YYDKDF (reference sequence). Trimming cost V 0 bases and J 4 bases, with 15 bases left between them. This CDR3 reads CATSRDRASLGETQYF. DNA of the CDR3: TGTGCCACCAGCAGAGATCGGGCCTCTCTCGGAGAGACCCAGTACTTC.

The chain combines TRBV29-1 with TRBJ2-5; a weak D match, TRBD2 (5 bases). Trimming removed 7 bases from V and 9 bases from J, with 21 bases in between. This CDR3 comprises 13 residues. Germline V gene data show CDR1 as SQVTM and CDR2 as ANQGSEA. CDR3: CSAASGNLKAQYF. The CDR3 coding sequence is TGCAGCGCTGCTTCGGGGAACCTGAAGGCCCAGTACTTC. Full variable domain (remainder filled in from reference TRBV29-1 and TRBJ2-5): SAVISQKPSRDICQRGTSLTIQCQVDSQVTMMFWYRQQPGQSLTLIATANQGSEATYESGFVIDKFPISRPNLTFSTLTVSNMSPEDSSIYLCSAASGNLKAQYFGPGTRLLVL.

The chain employs TRBV11-3 and TRBJ2-2; 7 bases are a match to TRBD1. Germline trimming cut 1 base from V and 5 bases from J; bases unmatched to any gene: 4. There are 15 residues in the CDR3. The germline V gene has CDR1 SGHNT and CDR2 YENEEA. CDR3 DNA: TGTGCCAGCAGCTTAGGAGACAGGGCAACCGGGGAGCTGTTTTTT. Residues: CASSLGDRATGELFF. Drawing the rest from reference TRBV11-3 and TRBJ2-2, the complete variable domain is EAGVVQSPRYKIIEKKQPVAFWCNPISGHNTLYWYLQNLGQGPELLIRYENEEAVDDSQLPKDRFSAERLKGVDSTLKIQPAELGDSAVYLCASSLGDRATGELFFGEGSRLTVL.

This clonotype has only one observation. V gene TRBV20-1 combines with J gene TRBJ2-5; tentative D call: TRBD1 (6 bases). V was pared by 5 bases and J by 5 bases, with 9 bases between. The CDR3 has 11 amino acids. Germline CDR1 is DFQATT and CDR2 is SNEGSKA (reference sequence). This CDR3 reads CSAHRVETQYF. The CDR3 DNA reads as TGCAGTGCTCACAGGGTGGAGACCCAGTACTTC.

This chain links TRBV7-2 with TRBJ2-2; D gene ambiguous. CDR1 and CDR2 from the germline V gene are SGHTA and FQGNSA. The CDR3 loop spans 13 amino acids. V was shortened by 6 bases and J by 3 bases, with 8 bases between the two germline ends. CDR3 bases: TGTGCCAGCAGTTTCATGGACACCGGGGAGCTGTTTTTT. Translated: CASSFMDTGELFF.

In this sample, this clonotype turned up once. The chain couples TRBV6-6 to TRBJ1-1; D remains ambiguous. Trimming pared 6 bases from V and 4 bases from J, leaving 9 bases between. CDR1 is MNHNY, CDR2 SVGAGI, per germline (reference sequence). The CDR3 sequence is 12 residues long. Written as DNA, the CDR3 is TGTGCCAGCAGCCAGTTGGGCACTGAAGCTTTCTTT. Translating gives CASSQLGTEAFF.

The chain combines TRBV6-2 or TRBV6-3 with TRBJ2-7; D call uncertain. The V end was cut by 5 bases, the J end by 2 bases, with 10 bases between. Germline loops: CDR1 MNHEY, CDR2 SVGEGT. The length of the CDR3 is 13 residues. This CDR3 is CASSRKGPYEQYV. The CDR3 DNA reads as TGTGCCAGCAGTCGCAAGGGCCCCTACGAGCAGTACGTC.

The chain couples TRBV27 to TRBJ1-2; D not resolved. Germline loops: CDR1 MNHEY, CDR2 SMNVEV (reference sequence). Trimming shortened V by 6 bases and J by 4 bases, and 12 bases separated the two germline ends. CDR3 length equals 13 residues. The chain's CDR3 is CASSPTLSYGYTF. The DNA for the CDR3 is TGTGCCAGCAGCCCTACACTGAGCTATGGCTACACCTTC.

CDR3 sequence: CASSEFEGNSYNEQFF. As DNA, the CDR3 is TGTGCCAGCAGTGAATTTGAGGGGAACTCCTACAATGAGCAGTTCTTC. The V and J genes are TRBV25-1 and TRBJ2-1; D is tentatively TRBD1 or TRBD2 (5 bases each). The CDR3 totals 16 residues. Per the germline V gene, CDR1 is MGHDK and CDR2 is SYGVNS. Trimming removed 1 base at V and 0 bases at J, with 10 bases between.

The rearrangement links TRBV29-1 to TRBJ2-3, with TRBD1 identical over 9 bases. With 5 bases clipped from V and 0 bases from J, the junction kept 6 bases outside the gene matches. Per the germline V gene, CDR1 is SQVTM and CDR2 is ANQGSEA. The CDR3 loop spans 15 amino acids. DNA of the CDR3: TGCAGCGTTTTCCGGGACAGGGCTAGCACAGATACGCAGTATTTT. Translation: CSVFRDRASTDTQYF.

This clonotype has only one observation. The chain recombines TRBV5-1 with TRBJ1-1; D unresolved. There are 14 residues in the CDR3. Per the germline V gene, CDR1 is SGHRS and CDR2 is YFSETQ. V lost 1 base and J 2 bases, leaving 9 bases between the germline ends. The CDR3 DNA follows: TGCGCCAGCAGCTTGACGCAAGGAAACACTGAAGCTTTCTTT. It translates to CASSLTQGNTEAFF.

The chain recombines TRBV12-3 or TRBV12-4 with TRBJ2-1; TRBD2 matches 7 bases. The CDR3 sequence is 12 residues long. V was pared by 3 bases and J by 12 bases, with 5 bases of the junction left unmatched. CDR3 DNA: TGTGCCAGCAGTTTGGGGCGGGGGAGGCAGTTCTTC. Translating it yields CASSLGRGRQFF.

J is TRBJ1-1 and V is TRBV3-1; no reliable D call. With 1 base removed from V and 0 bases from J, the gap between germline ends came to 9 bases. CDR3 length: 15 amino acids. Germline V gene data show CDR1 as LGHDT and CDR2 as YNNKEL (reference sequence). CDR3 DNA: TGTGCCAGCAGCCAAGTCGGCCCTTTGAACACTGAAGCTTTCTTT. Protein sequence: CASSQVGPLNTEAFF.

This clonotype was recorded once. The chain links TRBV27 to TRBJ2-6, with unresolved D. Trimming left V 1 base short and J 1 base short, with 8 bases between. The length of the CDR3 is 16 residues. Germline CDR1 MNHEY, CDR2 SMNVEV (reference sequence). The CDR3 bases are TGTGCCAGCAGTTTATACCTCCCATCTGGGGCCAACGTCCTGACTTTC. It is translated as CASSLYLPSGANVLTF.

This sequence joins TRBV2 and TRBJ2-5; 8 bases are a match to TRBD1. The germline gives CDR1 SNHLY, CDR2 FYNNEI. The CDR3 has 14 residues. V shed 5 bases, J shed 5 bases, and the junction held 7 bases outside the gene matches. CDR3 amino acids: CASSIQGVRETQYF. CDR3 coding DNA: TGTGCCAGCAGTATACAGGGGGTACGGGAGACCCAGTACTTC. Filled out from reference TRBV2 and TRBJ2-5, the complete variable domain reads EPEVTQTPSHQVTQMGQEVILRCVPISNHLYFYWYRQILGQKVEFLVSFYNNEISEKSEIFDDQFSVERPDGSNFTLKIRSTKLEDSAMYFCASSIQGVRETQYFGPGTRLLVL.

V is TRBV13 and J is TRBJ2-5, with 7 bases aligning to TRBD1. This CDR3 has 14 amino acids. Germline lookup yields CDR1 PRHDT and CDR2 FYEKMQ (reference sequence). The V segment lost 5 bases and the J segment 3 bases; nucleotides outside the gene matches: 6. CDR3: CASSRQGREETQYF. In nucleotides, the CDR3 is TGTGCCAGCAGCAGACAGGGACGGGAAGAGACCCAGTACTTC.

This chain uses TRBV29-1 with TRBJ2-3, with 7 bases fitting TRBD2. After removal of 8 bases from V and 2 bases from J, the junction contained 4 bases not matched to a gene. Germline-derived CDR1 and CDR2 are SQVTM and ANQGSEA. The length of the CDR3 is 12 residues. In DNA form, the CDR3 reads TGCAGCCCCCGGGGGGACACAGATACGCAGTATTTT. This codes for CSPRGDTDTQYF.

The chain joins TRBV7-2 to TRBJ2-5; TRBD2 agrees at 8 bases. J gave up 4 bases and V 1 base, and 5 bases lay outside the gene matches. CDR1 is SGHTA, CDR2 FQGNSA, per germline. This CDR3 is built from 15 residues. The CDR3 reads CASSLGGTRRETQYF. Here the CDR3 DNA reads TGTGCCAGCAGCTTAGGAGGGACTAGGAGAGAGACCCAGTACTTC.

This clonotype was detected once. For the CDR3, the DNA is TGTGCCAGCCGGGACAGGGACAATTCACCCCTCCACTTT. It is translated as CASRDRDNSPLHF. The rearrangement uses TRBV2 and TRBJ1-6; 9 nucleotides agree with TRBD1. Germline trimming cut 8 bases from V and 7 bases from J; bases unmatched to any gene: 3. Germline CDR1 and CDR2: SNHLY and FYNNEI. The CDR3 has 13 residues. Complete variable domain (other parts from reference TRBV2 and TRBJ1-6): EPEVTQTPSHQVTQMGQEVILRCVPISNHLYFYWYRQILGQKVEFLVSFYNNEISEKSEIFDDQFSVERPDGSNFTLKIRSTKLEDSAMYFCASRDRDNSPLHFGNGTRLTVT.

The chain's CDR3 is CASSPISIGTQYF. The DNA of the CDR3 is TGTGCCAGCTCACCGATTAGCATTGGTACCCAGTACTTC. J is TRBJ2-5 and V is TRBV18; D not certain. CDR3 length: 13 amino acids. The V and J ends lost 3 bases and 8 bases respectively, with 13 bases between them. Per germline, CDR1 KGHSH and CDR2 LQKENI.

A single count supports this clonotype. The CDR3 DNA reads as TGTGCCAGTAGTATGGGCGGGACGAGGGGGCAGCCCCAGCATTTT. This sequence encodes CASSMGGTRGQPQHF. The V gene is TRBV19, the J gene TRBJ1-5; maybe TRBD1 (6 bases). CDR3 size: 15 residues. Germline-derived CDR1 and CDR2 are LNHDA and SQIVND (reference sequence). The germline V and J ends were trimmed by 3 bases and 7 bases, with 16 bases remaining between them.

The chain carries TRBV20-1 and TRBJ2-5; D remains unclear. Germline CDR1 reads DFQATT; CDR2 reads SNEGSKA (reference sequence). V lost 2 bases, J lost 3 bases, and 4 bases lay in between. This CDR3 is 11 amino acids long. DNA for the CDR3: TGCAGTGCTAGATGGGAAGAGACCCAGTACTTC. Translated, it gives CSARWEETQYF.